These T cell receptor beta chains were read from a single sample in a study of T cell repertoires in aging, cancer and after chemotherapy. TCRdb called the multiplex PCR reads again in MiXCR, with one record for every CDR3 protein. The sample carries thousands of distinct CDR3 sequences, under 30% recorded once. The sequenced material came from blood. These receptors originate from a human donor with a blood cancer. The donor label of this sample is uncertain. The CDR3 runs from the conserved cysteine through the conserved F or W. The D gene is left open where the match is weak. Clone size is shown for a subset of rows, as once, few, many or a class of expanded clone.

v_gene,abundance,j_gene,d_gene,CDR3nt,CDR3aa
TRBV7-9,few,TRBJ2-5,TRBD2,TGTGCCAGCAGCTTCGGACTAGCGGGGGCCCAAGAGACCCAGTACTTC,CASSFGLAGAQETQYF
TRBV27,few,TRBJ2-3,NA,TGTGCCATTTCACGGGGGGCGCTTAGCACAGATACGCAGTATTTT,CAISRGALSTDTQYF
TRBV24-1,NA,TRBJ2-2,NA,TGTGCCACCAGCCTTGCGCCGTCGAACACCGGGGAGCTGTTTTTT,CATSLAPSNTGELFF
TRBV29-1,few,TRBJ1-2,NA,TGCAGCGTGGGCGACACCGGACGGTATGGCTACACCTTC,CSVGDTGRYGYTF
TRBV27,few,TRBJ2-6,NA,TGTGCCAGCAGTTTATATGTTGGCAGGGGATCTCTGGGGGCCAACGTCCTGACTTTC,CASSLYVGRGSLGANVLTF
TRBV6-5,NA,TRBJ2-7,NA,TGTGCCAGCAGTTACTTATCCCGTGCCTACAAGCAGTACTTC,CASSYLSRAYKQYF
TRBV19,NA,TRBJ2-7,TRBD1,TGTGCCAGTAGTCACAGGGGCCCCTACGAGCAGTACTTC,CASSHRGPYEQYF
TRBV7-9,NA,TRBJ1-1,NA,TGTGCCAGCGCTTATCAGGGACCTAACACTGAAGCTTTCTTT,CASAYQGPNTEAFF
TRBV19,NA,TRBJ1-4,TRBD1,TGTGCCAGTAGTCCTCCACCAGGGGGCGATAATGAAAAACTGTTTTTT,CASSPPPGGDNEKLFF
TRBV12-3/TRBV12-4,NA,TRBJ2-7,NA,TGTGCCAGCAGTTTTAGCGGACTTTCCTACGAGCAGTACTTC,CASSFSGLSYEQYF
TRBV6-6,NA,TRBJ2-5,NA,TGTGCCAGCAGCAGGAGGGACATCCAAGAGACCCAGTACTTC,CASSRRDIQETQYF
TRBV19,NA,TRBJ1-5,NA,TGTGCCAGTAGTCTCAACTGGGGGGGAATCAATCAGCCCCAGCATTTT,CASSLNWGGINQPQHF
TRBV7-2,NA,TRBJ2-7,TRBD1,TGTGCCAGCAGCTCGAAGACAGGGTCCGAGCAGTACTTC,CASSSKTGSEQYF
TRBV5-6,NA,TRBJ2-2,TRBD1,TGTGCCAGCAGCTTGGGACAGGGCGGGACCGGGGAGCTGTTTTTT,CASSLGQGGTGELFF
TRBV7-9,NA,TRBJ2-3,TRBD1,TGTGCCAGCAGCGCGGGACAGGATTACACAGATACGCAGTATTTT,CASSAGQDYTDTQYF
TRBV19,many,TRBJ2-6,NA,TGTGCCAGTAGTATTAGAGGGACTGGGGCCAACGTCCTGACTTTC,CASSIRGTGANVLTF
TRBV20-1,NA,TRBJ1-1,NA,TGCAGTGCTAGATCGAGGACAGTGAACACTGAAGCTTTCTTT,CSARSRTVNTEAFF
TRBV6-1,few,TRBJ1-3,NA,TGTGCCAGCAGTGAAGGTTGGCAGGGTGCTATCAACACCATATATTTT,CASSEGWQGAINTIYF
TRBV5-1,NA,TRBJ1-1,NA,TGCGCCAGCAGCTTGGAGGGGGGAAACACTGAAGCTTTCTTT,CASSLEGGNTEAFF
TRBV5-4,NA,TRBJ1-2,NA,TGTGCCAGCAGCTGGCGACGCTTAGGGGAAGGCTATGGCTACACCTTC,CASSWRRLGEGYGYTF
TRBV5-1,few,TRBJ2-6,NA,TGCGCCAGCAGCTTGGAGGCTCTCAGGGTAATAAGCTCTGGGGCCAACGTCCTGACTTTC,CASSLEALRVISSGANVLTF
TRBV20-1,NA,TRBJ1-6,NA,TGCAGTGCTAGAGATCATTACAACCCGGAAGTCAATTCACCCCTCCACTTT,CSARDHYNPEVNSPLHF
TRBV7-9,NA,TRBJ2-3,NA,TGTGCCGGGGCTTACACAGATACGCAGTATTTT,CAGAYTDTQYF
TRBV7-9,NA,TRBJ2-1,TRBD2,TGTGCCAGCAGCCCCATGAGAACCGGGGGGGGAAAAAATGAGCAGTTCTTC,CASSPMRTGGGKNEQFF
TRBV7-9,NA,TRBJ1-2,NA,TGTGCCAGCAGCTTACAGGGGAACTATGGCTACACCTTC,CASSLQGNYGYTF
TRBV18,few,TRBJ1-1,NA,TGTGCCAGCTCCCGAGGGACGGAGAACACTGAAGCTTTCTTT,CASSRGTENTEAFF
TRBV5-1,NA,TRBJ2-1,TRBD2,TGCGCCAGCAGCACGGGACTAGCGGGAAACAATGAGCAGTTCTTC,CASSTGLAGNNEQFF
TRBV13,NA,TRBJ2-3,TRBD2,TGTGCCAGCAGTAAGTGGAGACTAGCGGGGGACTCCACAGATACGCAGTATTTT,CASSKWRLAGDSTDTQYF
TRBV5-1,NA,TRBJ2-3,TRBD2,TGCGCCATCAGCTTGGCCGCTAGCGGGGGGATTCTAGATACGCAGTATTTT,CAISLAASGGILDTQYF
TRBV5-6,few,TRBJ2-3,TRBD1,TGTGCCAGCAGCGATGGGATGTCGGACAGGAGCACAGATACGCAGTATTTT,CASSDGMSDRSTDTQYF
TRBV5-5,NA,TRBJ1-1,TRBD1,TGTGCCAGCAGCTCCACAGGGGGAAACACTGAAGCTTTCTTT,CASSSTGGNTEAFF
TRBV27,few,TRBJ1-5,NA,TGTGCCAGGGGTCCCCTCAGGACGTGGAAGGATATATATGGCAATCAGCCCCAGCATTTT,CARGPLRTWKDIYGNQPQHF
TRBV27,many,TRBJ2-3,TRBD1,TGTGCCAGCAGTCCCGGACCGGGACAGGGGAGCACAGATACGCAGTATTTT,CASSPGPGQGSTDTQYF
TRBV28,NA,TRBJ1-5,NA,TGTGCCAGCAGCAGTACCGTGCGGCCCCAGCATTTT,CASSSTVRPQHF
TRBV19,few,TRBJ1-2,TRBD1,TGTGCCAGTAAGGGACAGGGGGCCTCGGATGGCTACACCTTC,CASKGQGASDGYTF
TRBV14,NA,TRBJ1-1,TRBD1,TGTGCCAGCAGCCAAGAGGGACAGGAGAACACTGAAGCTTTCTTT,CASSQEGQENTEAFF
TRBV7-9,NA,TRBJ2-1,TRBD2,TGTGCCAGCAGCTTACTGACTAGCGGGGGCCCGTACAATGAGCAGTTCTTC,CASSLLTSGGPYNEQFF